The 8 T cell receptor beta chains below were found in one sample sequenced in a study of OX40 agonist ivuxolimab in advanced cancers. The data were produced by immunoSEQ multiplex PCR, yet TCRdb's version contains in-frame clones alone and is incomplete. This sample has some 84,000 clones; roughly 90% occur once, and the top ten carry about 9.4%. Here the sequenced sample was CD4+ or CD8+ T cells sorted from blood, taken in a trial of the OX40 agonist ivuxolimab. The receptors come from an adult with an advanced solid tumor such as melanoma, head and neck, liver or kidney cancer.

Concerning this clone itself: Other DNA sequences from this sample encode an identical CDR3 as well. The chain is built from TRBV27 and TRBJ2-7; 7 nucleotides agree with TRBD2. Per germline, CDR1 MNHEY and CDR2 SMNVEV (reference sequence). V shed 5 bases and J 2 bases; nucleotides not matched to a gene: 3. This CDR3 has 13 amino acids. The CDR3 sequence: CASSSGTPYEQYF. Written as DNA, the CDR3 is TGTGCCAGCAGTAGCGGGACTCCCTACGAGCAGTACTTC.

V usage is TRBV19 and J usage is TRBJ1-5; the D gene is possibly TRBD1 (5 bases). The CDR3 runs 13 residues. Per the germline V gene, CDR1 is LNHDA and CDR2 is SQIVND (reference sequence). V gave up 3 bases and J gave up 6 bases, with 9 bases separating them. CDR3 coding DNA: TGTGCCAGTAGTATTAAAGGGGCTCAGCCCCAGCATTTT. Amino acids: CASSIKGAQPQHF.

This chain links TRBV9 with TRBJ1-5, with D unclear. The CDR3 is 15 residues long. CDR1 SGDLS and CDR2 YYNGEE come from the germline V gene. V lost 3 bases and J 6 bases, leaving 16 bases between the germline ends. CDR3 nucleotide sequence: TGTGCCAGCAGCGCCGGAGGTGGTCCCCTTCAGCCCCAGCATTTT. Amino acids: CASSAGGGPLQPQHF.

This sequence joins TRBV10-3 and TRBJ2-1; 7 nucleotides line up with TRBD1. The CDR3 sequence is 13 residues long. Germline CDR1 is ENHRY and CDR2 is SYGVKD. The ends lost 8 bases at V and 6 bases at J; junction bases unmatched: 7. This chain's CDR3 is CAIGTEKGNEQFF. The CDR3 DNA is TGTGCCATCGGGACAGAGAAGGGCAATGAGCAGTTCTTC.

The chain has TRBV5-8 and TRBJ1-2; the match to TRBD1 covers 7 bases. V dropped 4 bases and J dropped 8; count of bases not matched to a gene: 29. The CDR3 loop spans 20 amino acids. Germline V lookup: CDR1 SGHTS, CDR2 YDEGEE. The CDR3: CASSDEDLLTYDRARRGYTF. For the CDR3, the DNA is TGTGCCAGCAGCGATGAGGACCTTCTAACATATGACAGGGCGAGGAGGGGCTACACCTTC.

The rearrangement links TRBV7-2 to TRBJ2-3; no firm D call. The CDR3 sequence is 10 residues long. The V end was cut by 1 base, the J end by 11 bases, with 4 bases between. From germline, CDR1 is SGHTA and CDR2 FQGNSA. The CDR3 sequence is CASSLGVQYF. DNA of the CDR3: TGTGCCAGCAGCTTAGGGGTGCAGTATTTT.

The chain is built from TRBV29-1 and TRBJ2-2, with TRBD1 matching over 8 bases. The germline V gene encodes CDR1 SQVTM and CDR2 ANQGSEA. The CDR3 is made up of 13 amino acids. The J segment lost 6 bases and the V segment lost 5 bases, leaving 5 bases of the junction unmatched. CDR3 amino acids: CSVPTGAAGELFF. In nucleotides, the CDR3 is TGCAGCGTTCCGACAGGGGCGGCCGGGGAGCTGTTTTTT.

In DNA form, the CDR3 reads TGTGCCACCAGCCCCTCGGGGGCGACCTACGAGCAGTACTTC. Translated: CATSPSGATYEQYF. The chain has TRBV15 and TRBJ2-5; perhaps D is TRBD1 or TRBD2 (6 bases each). The last part of the DNA fits TRBJ2-7 better; the J call may be wrong. Germline-derived CDR1 and CDR2 are LNHNV and YYDKDF (reference sequence). The CDR3 extends over 14 amino acids.